The 10 T cell receptor beta chains reported below all come from one sample, sequenced in a study of cytomegalovirus exposure and HLA in healthy donors. Clones were sequenced by immunoSEQ multiplex PCR, and TCRdb holds only the in-frame ones, with some missing. The profile covers about 400,000 clones, with about nine tenths appearing a single time and 0.83% taken by the ten largest. The sample taken for sequencing was PBMCs. The receptors here all came from a woman aged 18-29 years in good health and CMV-seronegative.

This sequence joins TRBV10-2 and TRBJ2-2; D not certain. This CDR3 region has 11 residues. Deletions cut 7 bases from V and 6 bases from J, with 6 bases between. The germline CDR1 and CDR2 sequences are WSHSY and SAAADI. In DNA, the CDR3 is TGCGCCAGCACTTACTCCGGGGAGCTGTTTTTT. This encodes CASTYSGELFF.

The V gene is TRBV5-6, the J gene TRBJ1-4; D is ambiguous. Germline V gene lookup returns CDR1 SGHDT and CDR2 YYEEEE. The CDR3 totals 15 residues. Trimming took off 0 bases at V and 0 bases at J, with 6 bases between the two ends. CDR3: CASSLVSTTNEKLFF. CDR3 DNA: TGTGCCAGCAGCTTGGTCAGTACAACTAATGAAAAACTGTTTTTT.

The V gene is TRBV29-1, the J gene TRBJ2-1; 11 bases fit TRBD2. This CDR3 is 16 amino acids long. The J segment lost 3 bases and the V segment lost 3 bases, leaving 7 bases of the junction unmatched. The germline V gene encodes CDR1 SQVTM and CDR2 ANQGSEA. The CDR3 here is CSVEGSGGASYNEQFF. The CDR3 DNA reads TGCAGCGTTGAGGGTAGCGGGGGGGCTAGCTACAATGAGCAGTTCTTC.

This clone was counted a few times. CDR3 bases: TGTGCCAGCAGTGACGATATGACAGGCACCGGGGAGCTGTTTTTT. This codes for CASSDDMTGTGELFF. J is TRBJ2-2 and V is TRBV6-4; possibly TRBD1 for D (6 bases). Trimming shortened V by 2 bases and J by 4 bases, and 11 bases separated the two germline ends. The V gene's germline CDR1 is MRHNA and CDR2 SNTAGT. The CDR3 is 15 amino acids.

The rearrangement links TRBV30 to TRBJ1-5; unclear D gene. This CDR3 contains 14 residues. The ends were cut back, 1 base at V and 4 bases at J, with 11 bases in the middle. The germline gives CDR1 GTSNPN, CDR2 SVGIG (reference sequence). CDR3 region: CAWSAQQFNQPQHF. The CDR3 DNA reads TGTGCCTGGAGTGCTCAACAGTTTAATCAGCCCCAGCATTTT.

J is TRBJ1-2 and V is TRBV28, with no clear D. Germline CDR1 is MDHEN and CDR2 is SYDVKM. CDR3 length: 11 residues. Trimming shortened V by 5 bases and J by 2 bases, and 3 bases separated the two germline ends. CDR3 DNA: TGTGCCAGCAGTCGGAACTATGGCTACACCTTC. Protein product: CASSRNYGYTF.

The chain carries TRBV28 and TRBJ2-7; 11 positions match TRBD2. The V gene's germline CDR1 is MDHEN and CDR2 SYDVKM. The ends lost 3 bases at V and 2 bases at J; junction bases unmatched: 9. The CDR3 consists of 17 residues. In nucleotides, the CDR3 is TGTGCCAGCAGTTTGATGGAGGCTAGCGGGAGGACCTACGAGCAGTACTTC. Its translation is CASSLMEASGRTYEQYF.

This clone was seen a few times. V gene TRBV7-2 combines with J gene TRBJ1-2, with D perhaps matching TRBD1 (6 bases). Trimming removed 4 bases at V and 8 bases at J, with 11 bases between. This CDR3 is built from 12 residues. Germline V gene data show CDR1 as SGHTA and CDR2 as FQGNSA. The CDR3 bases are TGTGCCAGCAGCTCATTCACAGGGGGCTACACCTTC. Translation: CASSSFTGGYTF.

The chain employs TRBV5-5 and TRBJ2-7, with 9 bases identical to TRBD2. Per germline, CDR1 SGHKS and CDR2 YYEKEE (reference sequence). V dropped 0 bases and J dropped 3; count of bases not matched to a gene: 4. This CDR3 has 15 residues. CDR3 sequence (DNA): TGTGCCAGCAGCTTGGTGGGTAGCGGGAGCTACGAGCAGTACTTC. It specifies CASSLVGSGSYEQYF.

V usage is TRBV7-8 and J usage is TRBJ1-1; D not resolved. Germline V gene data show CDR1 as SGHVS and CDR2 as FQNEAQ. This CDR3 spans 13 amino acids. Trimming stripped 4 bases from V and 7 bases from J, with 13 bases between. CDR3 loop: CASSSRGPGEAFF. In DNA, the CDR3 is TGTGCCAGCAGCTCCCGGGGTCCAGGTGAAGCTTTCTTT.